This TCR beta chain was obtained from a study of PD-L1 blockade in urothelial cancer. Background on the study: About 90% of the roughly 29 patients were males with bladder-origin urothelial cancer. Analysis of the blood was performed 3 weeks (second dose) and 6 weeks after treatment start. When blood samples were assessed, the median T cell count was about 140,000.

Described time point: pretreatment peripheral blood. Worth noting for this clone: Antigen: not known.

Clones were sequenced by immunoSEQ multiplex PCR, and TCRdb holds only the in-frame ones, with some missing. The sample holds about 63,000 clones; roughly 76% are singletons and the top ten take 5% to 7%. Study observations and caveats: When pretreatment blood TCR clonality was below the median, it predicted better survival.

The CDR3 length is 14 residues. V gave up 2 bases and J gave up 4 bases; unmatched junction bases: 4. Germline V gene lookup returns CDR1 ENHRY and CDR2 SYGVKD. The chain couples TRBV10-3 to TRBJ1-1; 7 positions match TRBD1. The specimen comprised PBMCs, sampled around atezolizumab (anti-PD-L1) treatment. This sequence originates from a man in his 70s with urothelial cancer. The CDR3 DNA reads TGTGCCATCAGTGAGAATCCAGGGGGCACTGAAGCTTTCTTT. Its protein is CAISENPGGTEAFF.